The rows below give T cell receptor beta chains drawn from one sample of a study of T cell responses to AZD1222 COVID-19 vaccine. Data came from immunoSEQ multiplex PCR; TCRdb stores just in-frame clones and leaves some out. The table shows roughly 76,000 clones, with 86% occurring only once. The sample in question was peripheral blood, obtained on day 0 of AZD1222 vaccination. Source of these receptors: an adult in good health. Each CDR3 is given with its conserved first and last residue. A D gene is named only where the DNA matches it firmly. Clone size is not always given. Where it is, it says once, few, many or a class for expanded clones.

j_call d_call clone_size v_call cdr3_nt cdr3_aa
TRBJ2-1 TRBD2 . TRBV7-9 TGTGCCAGCAGCTTACTGACTAGCGGGAGTTCGGCGGGTGAGCAGTTCTTC CASSLLTSGSSAGEQFF
TRBJ2-7 TRBD1 . TRBV4-1 TGCGCCAGCAGCCAGGGGACAGAGAGAACCTACGAGCAGTACTTC CASSQGTERTYEQYF
TRBJ1-4 TRBD1 . TRBV9 TGTGCCAGCAGCGGAGGACAGGCCTTTAATGAAAAACTGTTTTTT CASSGGQAFNEKLFF
TRBJ2-1 TRBD2 . TRBV27 TGTGCCAGCAGCGCCGGGACTAGCGGGATCTATGAGCAGTTCTTC CASSAGTSGIYEQFF
TRBJ2-2 TRBD1 . TRBV6-2/TRBV6-3 TGTGCCAGCAGCCCTTGGACAGGGTGGGGGACCGGGGAGCTGTTTTTT CASSPWTGWGTGELFF
TRBJ1-1 . . TRBV6-6 TGTGCCAGCAGTCGACCCGGGGGGGTAGCCCTGAACACTGAAGCTTTCTTT CASSRPGGVALNTEAFF
TRBJ2-2 TRBD1 . TRBV10-3 TGTGCCATCAGCAGGGGACAGCGAGCCGACGGGGAGCTGTTTTTT CAISRGQRADGELFF
TRBJ2-2 TRBD2 . TRBV7-2 TGTGCCAGCAGCTGGACTAGCGGGGAATCCGGGGAGCTGTTTTTT CASSWTSGESGELFF
TRBJ1-4 . . TRBV28 TGTGCCAGCAGTTTCGAGGGCGGGAGGCCGGAAAAACTGTTTTTT CASSFEGGRPEKLFF
TRBJ1-1 . . TRBV30 TGTGCCTGGAGTCACGACGGGAACACTGAAGCTTTCTTT CAWSHDGNTEAFF
TRBJ1-1 . . TRBV7-9 TGTGCCAGCAGCTCCCGTGGCACTGAAGCTTTCTTT CASSSRGTEAFF
TRBJ2-2 . . TRBV6-2/TRBV6-3 TGTGCCAGCAGTTACAGTAGTCCCGGGGAGCTGTTTTTT CASSYSSPGELFF
TRBJ2-7 TRBD1 few TRBV25-1 TGTGCCAGCAGTATACGACAGGGGGGCGACGAGCAGTACTTC CASSIRQGGDEQYF
TRBJ2-1 . . TRBV7-9 TGTGCCAGCAGCTTCCTATCCTACAATGAGCAGTTCTTC CASSFLSYNEQFF
TRBJ1-5 . . TRBV18 TGTGCCAGCTCACTGCAGGGGTGGGGCAATCAGCCCCAGCATTTT CASSLQGWGNQPQHF
TRBJ1-1 TRBD1 . TRBV5-1 TGCGCCAGCAGCGCGACAGGGACGACGGACACTGAAGCTTTCTTT CASSATGTTDTEAFF
TRBJ2-3 . . TRBV5-8 TGTGCCAGCAGACCCCGTTCGGGAAGGTCTGGCACAGATACGCAGTATTTT CASRPRSGRSGTDTQYF
TRBJ1-4 . few TRBV15 TGTGCCACCAGCAGAGCCACTAATGAAAAACTGTTTTTT CATSRATNEKLFF
TRBJ2-3 . . TRBV3-1/TRBV3-2 TGTGCCAGCAGCTACACAACTATTAGCACAGATACGCAGTATTTT CASSYTTISTDTQYF
TRBJ2-1 . . TRBV18 TGTGCCAGCTCTCCCCGGGCGCTCGGACTGAATGAGCAGTTCTTC CASSPRALGLNEQFF
TRBJ2-1 TRBD1 . TRBV24-1 TGTGCCACCAGTGATTTGCGCGGACAGGGGCTCGATGAGCAGTTCTTC CATSDLRGQGLDEQFF
TRBJ1-3 TRBD1 once TRBV7-6 TGTGCCAGCAGCTTTCGACAGGGGAGCGGAAACACCATATATTTT CASSFRQGSGNTIYF
TRBJ2-5 . . TRBV7-2 TGTGCCAGCGGCCGGGACGGAGGGTACCAAGAGACCCAGTACTTC CASGRDGGYQETQYF
TRBJ1-1 . once TRBV7-2 TGTGCCAGCAGCTTATTTGAGTCTGAAGCTTTCTTT CASSLFESEAFF
TRBJ2-3 TRBD1 . TRBV10-3 TGTGCCATCAGTGGGTGGGACAGGGGGCCAGATACGCAGTATTTT CAISGWDRGPDTQYF
TRBJ2-3 . . TRBV7-2 TGTGCCAGCAGCATTATGGGACTCAGCACAGATACGCAGTATTTT CASSIMGLSTDTQYF
TRBJ2-2 . . TRBV9 TGTGCCAGCAGCGTAAGTCCCCTGAGCGGGGAGCTGTTTTTT CASSVSPLSGELFF
TRBJ1-4 . few TRBV5-5 TGTGCCAGCAGCTTATCTGCCAGGGAGGATGAAAAACTGTTTTTT CASSLSAREDEKLFF
TRBJ2-2 . . TRBV10-1 TGCGCCAGCAGTGAGGGAGACACCCACACCGGGGAGCTGTTTTTT CASSEGDTHTGELFF
TRBJ2-7 . once TRBV12-3/TRBV12-4 TGTGCCAGCAGGGGGGGCTACGAGCAGTACTTC CASRGGYEQYF
TRBJ1-1 . . TRBV7-6 TGTGCCAGCAGCTTAAACCCCCAGGGGAACACTGAAGCTTTCTTT CASSLNPQGNTEAFF
TRBJ1-2 TRBD1 once TRBV18 TGTGCCAGCTCACCAGGGGGACAGGGGGCTGTTGGCTACACCTTC CASSPGGQGAVGYTF
TRBJ1-3 . . TRBV30 TGTGCCTCCAACGACCCCTCTGGAAACACCATATATTTT CASNDPSGNTIYF
TRBJ2-7 . . TRBV6-2/TRBV6-3 TGTGCCAGCAGTTACTTGGGAGGGGGTAACGAGCAGTACTTC CASSYLGGGNEQYF
TRBJ1-6 . few TRBV5-1 TGCGCCAGCAGCCTCGACTCCTATAATTCACCCCTCCACTTT CASSLDSYNSPLHF
TRBJ1-1 . . TRBV29-1 TGCAGCGTCCGGGCAGGGAACACTGAAGCTTTCTTT CSVRAGNTEAFF
TRBJ1-3 . . TRBV19 TGTGCCAGTAGTATCGGGGACTCTGGAAACACCATATATTTT CASSIGDSGNTIYF
TRBJ1-5 TRBD1 few TRBV12-3/TRBV12-4 TGTGCCAGCAGGACAGGGTTCGTCCAGCCCCAGCATTTT CASRTGFVQPQHF
TRBJ1-4 TRBD1 . TRBV19 TGTGCCAGTAGACCCGGGACAGGTTATCCTAATGAAAAACTGTTTTTT CASRPGTGYPNEKLFF
TRBJ2-3 TRBD1 few TRBV18 TGTGCCAGCTCACCACCGTCACAGGGGGCGATGGGCACAGATACGCAGTATTTT CASSPPSQGAMGTDTQYF